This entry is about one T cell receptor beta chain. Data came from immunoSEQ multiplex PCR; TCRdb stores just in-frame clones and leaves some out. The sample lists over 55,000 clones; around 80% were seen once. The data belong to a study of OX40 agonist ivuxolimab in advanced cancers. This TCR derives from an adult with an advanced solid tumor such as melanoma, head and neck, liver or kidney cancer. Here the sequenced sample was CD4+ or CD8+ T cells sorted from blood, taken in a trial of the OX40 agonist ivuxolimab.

The CDR3 protein is CASSSPWGGNTEAFF. The CDR3 region has the DNA TGTGCCAGCAGTTCCCCTTGGGGGGGAAACACTGAAGCTTTCTTT. The chain employs TRBV28 and TRBJ1-1; possibly TRBD1 for D (5 bases). Germline CDR1 reads MDHEN; CDR2 reads SYDVKM. The V and J ends lost 4 bases and 2 bases respectively, with 14 bases between them. The CDR3 contains 15 residues.